This record looks at one T cell receptor beta chain sequence and its context. The target antigen is unknown. This sample was included in a study of Graves' ophthalmopathy and Graves' hyperthyroidism. Study-wide background: Peripheral blood was gathered at the point of initial diagnosis, before any treatment started.

There are 16 residues in the CDR3. The trim removed 6 bases at V and 5 bases at J, leaving 15 bases unmatched. Per germline, CDR1 LNHDA and CDR2 SQIVND (reference sequence). General observations from the study: Blood also harbored most expanded thyroid clonotypes above 0.001 frequency. Ophthalmopathy progression was predicted with about 71% sensitivity and about 72% specificity.

TCR beta CDR3 regions were amplified from RNA transcripts. RT-PCR in the first round used HTBI primers; a second-round multiplex PCR followed. Each CDR3 protein is one row after TCRdb ran MiXCR on the multiplex PCR reads. The profile shows some 750,000 distinct CDR3 sequences, approximately 40% of them singletons. The specimen was peripheral blood. This clonotype was sampled from an adult man with Graves' ophthalmopathy. The chain uses TRBV19 and TRBJ1-2; 7 positions match TRBD1. Here the CDR3 DNA reads TGTGCCAGTAGCCATCCCCGGGACAGTGGACCGTATGGCTACACCTTC. The encoded protein is CASSHPRDSGPYGYTF.